This T cell receptor beta chain was found in a study of T cell changes during pregnancy in multiple sclerosis. TCRdb's table, derived via immunoSEQ multiplex PCR, lists solely in-frame clones and lacks some. The repertoire holds about 45,000 clones, with approximately 90% as singletons. From germline, CDR1 is MNHNS and CDR2 SASEGT. The CDR3 totals 13 residues. V gave up 10 bases and J gave up 7 bases, with 17 bases separating them. Sequenced material: CD4+ T cells from peripheral blood mononuclear cells, taken before pregnancy. The sequence was collected from a female donor with multiple sclerosis, enrolled in a pregnancy study. The V and J genes are TRBV6-1 and TRBJ1-5; tentatively, D is TRBD1 (6 bases). The CDR3 sequence is CATLRGNLQPQHF. In DNA, the CDR3 is TGTGCCACCCTCAGGGGAAACTTGCAGCCCCAGCATTTT.